The rows below give T cell receptor beta chains drawn from one sample of a study of T cell responses to AZD1222 COVID-19 vaccine. Measured with immunoSEQ multiplex PCR; TCRdb has only the in-frame clones, and not every one. The repertoire consists of over 45,000 clones, with 70% to 90% occurring once and the leading ten covering over 13%. The sample in question was peripheral blood, obtained on day 0 of AZD1222 vaccination. These receptors came from an adult in good health. Each CDR3 is given with its conserved first and last residue. The D gene is left open where the match is weak. Some rows have no size entry. The others give once, few or many, or a class for an expanded clone.

J gene: TRBJ2-5; clone size: .; V gene: TRBV7-9; D gene: TRBD1; CDR3 DNA: TGTGCCAGCAGCTTATGGGACAGTTCATTGAGGGAGACCCAGTACTTC; CDR3 protein: CASSLWDSSLRETQYF
J gene: TRBJ2-3; clone size: medium-sized; V gene: TRBV24-1; D gene: TRBD2; CDR3 DNA: TGTGCCACCAGTGATCGCAGCGGGGGGGCCACAGATACGCAGTATTTT; CDR3 protein: CATSDRSGGATDTQYF
J gene: TRBJ1-5; clone size: .; V gene: TRBV6-5; D gene: .; CDR3 DNA: TGTGCCAGCAGGAATACTCATTTGGTTCAGCCCCAGCATTTT; CDR3 protein: CASRNTHLVQPQHF
J gene: TRBJ2-3; clone size: .; V gene: TRBV7-2; D gene: .; CDR3 DNA: TGTGCCAGCAGGCAGAGGTGGGATACGCAGTATTTT; CDR3 protein: CASRQRWDTQYF
J gene: TRBJ2-2; clone size: .; V gene: TRBV15; D gene: .; CDR3 DNA: TGTGCCACCAGCAGAGTCCTTCCCGGGGAGCTGTTTTTT; CDR3 protein: CATSRVLPGELFF
J gene: TRBJ2-7; clone size: .; V gene: TRBV28; D gene: .; CDR3 DNA: TGTGCCAGCACTGAAGGGAGGCTTACCTACGAGCAGTACTTC; CDR3 protein: CASTEGRLTYEQYF
J gene: TRBJ1-1; clone size: .; V gene: TRBV7-2; D gene: .; CDR3 DNA: TGTGCCAGCAGCTTCTGGGGGGGTTCCACTGAAGCTTTCTTT; CDR3 protein: CASSFWGGSTEAFF
J gene: TRBJ2-1; clone size: .; V gene: TRBV7-9; D gene: TRBD1; CDR3 DNA: TGTGCCAGCAAGAAAGCAGGGGGTAATGAGCAGTTCTTC; CDR3 protein: CASKKAGGNEQFF
J gene: TRBJ1-1; clone size: .; V gene: TRBV6-1; D gene: TRBD1; CDR3 DNA: TGTGCCAGCAGGGAACAGGGGGCGGGCAGAACTCAGAACACTGAAGCTTTCTTT; CDR3 protein: CASREQGAGRTQNTEAFF
J gene: TRBJ2-7; clone size: .; V gene: TRBV3-1/TRBV3-2; D gene: .; CDR3 DNA: TGTGCCAGCAGCCAAGGACCCGAAAGCTCCTACGAGCAGTACTTC; CDR3 protein: CASSQGPESSYEQYF
J gene: TRBJ2-5; clone size: .; V gene: TRBV15; D gene: .; CDR3 DNA: TGTGCCACCAGCAGCGCGAGAGGGAGTAGGGAGACCCAGTACTTC; CDR3 protein: CATSSARGSRETQYF
J gene: TRBJ2-2; clone size: .; V gene: TRBV5-4; D gene: .; CDR3 DNA: TGTGCCAGCAGCTTGGCCTTAGGGGTTGTTAACACCGGGGAGCTGTTTTTT; CDR3 protein: CASSLALGVVNTGELFF
J gene: TRBJ1-2; clone size: .; V gene: TRBV9; D gene: .; CDR3 DNA: TGTGCCAGCAGCGGAACAGCTTTCTATGGCTACACCTTC; CDR3 protein: CASSGTAFYGYTF
J gene: TRBJ1-5; clone size: .; V gene: TRBV19; D gene: .; CDR3 DNA: TGTGCCAGTACTGACTACAGGGATTGGGGTCAGCCCCAGCATTTT; CDR3 protein: CASTDYRDWGQPQHF
J gene: TRBJ2-7; clone size: .; V gene: TRBV4-2; D gene: .; CDR3 DNA: TGTGCCAGCAGCCAACGAGGGGCGCCGGGGGCCTACGAGCAGTACTTC; CDR3 protein: CASSQRGAPGAYEQYF
J gene: TRBJ2-7; clone size: .; V gene: TRBV18; D gene: TRBD1; CDR3 DNA: TGTGCCAGCTCCCGGGACAGGGACGCCGAGCAGTACTTC; CDR3 protein: CASSRDRDAEQYF
J gene: TRBJ1-3; clone size: .; V gene: TRBV12-3/TRBV12-4; D gene: .; CDR3 DNA: TGTGCCATCCACGGCGGAAACACCATATATTTT; CDR3 protein: CAIHGGNTIYF
J gene: TRBJ1-5; clone size: .; V gene: TRBV2; D gene: .; CDR3 DNA: TGTGCCAGCAGTGAGTTCAGGGGTAATCAGCCCCAGCATTTT; CDR3 protein: CASSEFRGNQPQHF
J gene: TRBJ1-2; clone size: .; V gene: TRBV5-8; D gene: TRBD1; CDR3 DNA: TGTGCCAGCAGCTTGGGGGTGGGACAGGGCAACTATGGCTACACCTTC; CDR3 protein: CASSLGVGQGNYGYTF
J gene: TRBJ1-1; clone size: .; V gene: TRBV5-1; D gene: TRBD1; CDR3 DNA: TGCGCCAGCAGCCAGAGACAGGGAGACACTGAAGCTTTCTTT; CDR3 protein: CASSQRQGDTEAFF
J gene: TRBJ1-2; clone size: .; V gene: TRBV15; D gene: .; CDR3 DNA: TGTGCCACCAGCAGAGCTCTGACAGGCGTTTATGGCTACACCTTC; CDR3 protein: CATSRALTGVYGYTF
J gene: TRBJ2-4; clone size: once; V gene: TRBV11-2; D gene: .; CDR3 DNA: TGTGCCAGCAGCTCCCACCTCGGGGCGGAGGTGAGAAACATTCAGTACTTC; CDR3 protein: CASSSHLGAEVRNIQYF
J gene: TRBJ2-2; clone size: .; V gene: TRBV28; D gene: .; CDR3 DNA: TGTGCCAGCACTCAGACCGGGGAGCTGTTTTTT; CDR3 protein: CASTQTGELFF
J gene: TRBJ2-2; clone size: .; V gene: TRBV4-2; D gene: .; CDR3 DNA: TGTGCCAGCAGCCAAGAATGGACCGGGGAGCTGTTTTTT; CDR3 protein: CASSQEWTGELFF
J gene: TRBJ1-1; clone size: .; V gene: TRBV2; D gene: .; CDR3 DNA: TGTGCCAGCAAACGGGAAATGAACACTGAAGCTTTCTTT; CDR3 protein: CASKREMNTEAFF
J gene: TRBJ1-5; clone size: .; V gene: TRBV4-2; D gene: .; CDR3 DNA: TGTGCCAGCAGCCAACTCCGGGACAGCAATCAGCCCCAGCATTTT; CDR3 protein: CASSQLRDSNQPQHF
J gene: TRBJ1-2; clone size: .; V gene: TRBV30; D gene: .; CDR3 DNA: TGTGCCTGGAGTCGCAGCTGGGGCTATGGCTACACCTTC; CDR3 protein: CAWSRSWGYGYTF
J gene: TRBJ1-4; clone size: few; V gene: TRBV6-5; D gene: TRBD1; CDR3 DNA: TGTGCCAGCAGTCGACAGGGAGGCGAAAAACTGTTTTTT; CDR3 protein: CASSRQGGEKLFF
J gene: TRBJ1-1; clone size: few; V gene: TRBV11-2; D gene: .; CDR3 DNA: TGTGCCAGCAGCCTGGACGGACCGGCGAGTGGTTTCTTT; CDR3 protein: CASSLDGPASGFF
J gene: TRBJ1-1; clone size: few; V gene: TRBV7-9; D gene: .; CDR3 DNA: TGTGCCAGCAGCCTCCAGAGGCCTGAAGCTTTCTTT; CDR3 protein: CASSLQRPEAFF
J gene: TRBJ2-7; clone size: few; V gene: TRBV6-5; D gene: .; CDR3 DNA: TGTGCCAGCAGTTACTCCGAGGGCTACGAGCAGTACTTC; CDR3 protein: CASSYSEGYEQYF
J gene: TRBJ1-3; clone size: .; V gene: TRBV28; D gene: .; CDR3 DNA: TGTGCCAGCCTCGGACGGCTGAGCTCTGGAAACACCATATATTTT; CDR3 protein: CASLGRLSSGNTIYF
J gene: TRBJ1-1; clone size: .; V gene: TRBV11-3; D gene: .; CDR3 DNA: TGTGCCAGCAAGACGACTGACAACACTGAAGCTTTCTTT; CDR3 protein: CASKTTDNTEAFF
J gene: TRBJ2-7; clone size: medium-sized; V gene: TRBV6-1; D gene: .; CDR3 DNA: TGTGCCAGCAGTGAAGGCGGGGCCGTCTACGAGCAGTACTTC; CDR3 protein: CASSEGGAVYEQYF
J gene: TRBJ2-1; clone size: .; V gene: TRBV4-2; D gene: TRBD2; CDR3 DNA: TGTGCCAGCAGCCCTAACCCCGGGACTAGCGGGGGGGAGCAGTTCTTC; CDR3 protein: CASSPNPGTSGGEQFF
J gene: TRBJ1-2; clone size: .; V gene: TRBV10-1; D gene: .; CDR3 DNA: TGCGCCAGCAGTGAGTCGGCGGTATATGGCTACACCTTC; CDR3 protein: CASSESAVYGYTF
J gene: TRBJ1-1; clone size: .; V gene: TRBV29-1; D gene: .; CDR3 DNA: TGCAGCGTTGGGAACACTGAAGCTTTCTTT; CDR3 protein: CSVGNTEAFF
J gene: TRBJ2-7; clone size: .; V gene: TRBV27; D gene: TRBD1; CDR3 DNA: TGTGCCAGCAGTTACCGGGACAGTTACGAGCAGTACTTC; CDR3 protein: CASSYRDSYEQYF
J gene: TRBJ2-7; clone size: .; V gene: TRBV15; D gene: .; CDR3 DNA: TGTGCCACCAGCAGAGACGTAGACAGGTCCTACGAGCAGTACTTC; CDR3 protein: CATSRDVDRSYEQYF
J gene: TRBJ2-7; clone size: many; V gene: TRBV2; D gene: TRBD2; CDR3 DNA: TGTGCCGCCAGGCCGGGACTACCCTACGAGCAGTACTTC; CDR3 protein: CAARPGLPYEQYF
J gene: TRBJ1-1; clone size: once; V gene: TRBV5-1; D gene: .; CDR3 DNA: TGCGCCAGCAGCTTGGGGACGGTCAGAGTGAACACTGAAGCTTTCTTT; CDR3 protein: CASSLGTVRVNTEAFF
J gene: TRBJ1-2; clone size: once; V gene: TRBV28; D gene: .; CDR3 DNA: TGTGCCAGCAGCCTGCTTACATCGGGTTCTGATGGCTACACCTTC; CDR3 protein: CASSLLTSGSDGYTF
J gene: TRBJ2-7; clone size: .; V gene: TRBV29-1; D gene: TRBD1; CDR3 DNA: TGCAGCTCAACCGGGACAGACTCCTACGAGCAGTACTTC; CDR3 protein: CSSTGTDSYEQYF